This T cell receptor beta chain was documented in a study of Graves' ophthalmopathy and Graves' hyperthyroidism. Germline loops: CDR1 SGHAT, CDR2 FQNNGV. With 1 base removed from V and 7 bases from J, the gap between germline ends came to 10 bases. The CDR3 runs to 13 residues. The sequenced template was RNA, covering the TCR beta CDR3 region. The workflow started with a first-round RT-PCR run with HTBI primers and then moved on to a second-round multiplex PCR. TCRdb re-derived calls from the multiplex PCR reads in MiXCR, one entry per CDR3 protein. The sample yields about 210,000 distinct CDR3 sequences, around 30% seen once. Turning to this clonotype: Antigen: not known.

Study-level points and caveats: Blood was where most expanded thyroid clonotypes above 0.001 frequency also turned up.

The specimen was peripheral blood. This receptor was obtained from a man aged 50-59 years with Graves' ophthalmopathy. V is TRBV11-2 and J is TRBJ1-1, with D unclear. In DNA form, the CDR3 reads TGTGCCAGCAGCTTAGTCAGCGCCGGTGAAGCTTTCTTT. Its protein product is CASSLVSAGEAFF.